The clone carrying this T cell receptor (beta chain) was counted a few times. The authors' processing: Scientists estimated how many nucleated cells there were by amplifying reference gene primers. The table came from immunoSEQ multiplex PCR; TCRdb's copy has only in-frame clones and leaves some out. That table furnishes V, J and clone size, whereas the DNA furnished D and trimming. The data contain about 240,000 clones, roughly 86% of them singletons. V was shortened by 4 bases and J by 7 bases, with 14 bases between the two germline ends. The CDR3 runs to 15 residues. The germline V gene encodes CDR1 LNHDA and CDR2 SQIVND (reference sequence). This specimen comes from a study of blood T cell repertoires in COVID-19. About the research overall: Donors in the United States, Italy and Spain gave samples during acute or convalescent COVID-19. The cDNA or gDNA used as material had been derived from T cells, B-cell-depleted T cells, or PBMCs.

Sample: peripheral blood. The clonotype originates from a woman aged 70-85 years with active or convalescent COVID-19. The V gene is TRBV19, the J gene TRBJ1-6; D might be TRBD1 (5 bases). CDR3 region: CASSTWPGGNSPLHF. In DNA form, the CDR3 reads TGTGCCAGTAGTACCTGGCCGGGGGGGAATTCACCCCTCCACTTT.